The 30 T cell receptor beta chains listed next were all sequenced from one sample in a study of T cells in Graves' hyperthyroidism and ophthalmopathy (dated by TCRdb to between 2018 and 2021). Library generation was performed with multiplex PCR. Instrument used: Illumina HiSeq 2000. Amplification of TCR beta CDR3 regions was carried out from RNA transcripts. A first-round RT-PCR of the TCR CDR3 used the HTBI primer set with the Qiagen OneStep RT-PCR kit. TCRdb reprocessing: public reads trimmed at Q25 with fastp, clones called with MiXCR, in-frame beta chains kept. Rows matching on CDR3 protein sequence are summarized as one entry with the most common DNA and genes. The sample table contains approximately 300,000 distinct CDR3 sequences; only one count was recorded for about a sixth of them. Around 57% of the sample comes from the top ten. The sequenced sample consisted of blood. The receptors shown here come from a woman between 55 and 75 years old with Graves' ophthalmopathy.

This clonotype was detected many times. The chain employs TRBV20-1 and TRBJ1-5; D not resolved. Trimming shortened V by 6 bases and J by 4 bases, and 10 bases separated the two germline ends. The CDR3 has 12 residues. CDR1 and CDR2 from the germline V gene are DFQATT and SNEGSKA (reference sequence). This CDR3 is CSAKSGNQPQHF. CDR3 in DNA: TGCAGTGCCAAATCTGGTAATCAGCCCCAGCATTTT.

A few counts support this clonotype. This chain links TRBV20-1 with TRBJ1-5, with TRBD1 as a possible D gene (6 bases). Germline-derived CDR1 and CDR2 are DFQATT and SNEGSKA (reference sequence). V was trimmed by 6 bases and J by 6 bases, leaving 21 bases between them. The CDR3 runs to 15 residues. The CDR3 region has the DNA TGCAGTGCACCCCCCGAGGGGGGGGGCGGTCAGCCCCAGCATTTT. It encodes CSAPPEGGGGQPQHF.

This clonotype was seen a few times. CDR3 sequence: CASTQGNTEAFF. In DNA, the CDR3 is TGTGCCAGCACGCAGGGAAACACTGAAGCTTTCTTT. The gene calls are TRBV25-1 and TRBJ1-1; tentatively, D is TRBD1 (5 bases). The V end lost 7 bases, the J end lost 2 bases, and 8 bases lay between the germline ends. The CDR3 is made up of 12 amino acids. CDR1 is MGHDK and CDR2 is SYGVNS in the germline V gene.

The CDR3 is CASSQPGLAPWSEETQYF. The CDR3 DNA reads TGTGCCAGCAGTCAACCGGGACTAGCGCCCTGGAGCGAAGAGACCCAGTACTTC. V is TRBV6-2 or TRBV6-3 and J is TRBJ2-5; 10 nucleotides match TRBD2. This CDR3 comprises 18 residues. J lost 3 bases, V lost 5 bases, and 15 bases had no gene match. Germline values: CDR1 MNHEY, CDR2 SVGEGT.

The sample holds a few counts of this clonotype. The chain is built from TRBV7-8 and TRBJ1-5; TRBD1 is a possible D gene (5 bases). CDR1 SGHVS and CDR2 FQNEAQ come from the germline V gene. This CDR3 is 15 amino acids long. V was shortened by 5 bases and J by 9 bases, with 20 bases between the two germline ends. CDR3: CASSIGTPFNGPQHF. The CDR3 DNA reads as TGTGCCAGCAGCATCGGGACTCCTTTCAATGGGCCCCAGCATTTT.

There are many counts of this clonotype. CDR3 amino acids: CASSPGLAGDGPPYEQYF. CDR3 nucleotide sequence: TGCGCCAGCAGCCCCGGGCTTGCGGGAGATGGGCCCCCCTACGAGCAGTACTTC. The chain uses TRBV4-3 and TRBJ2-7, with 7 bases fitting TRBD2. CDR1 and CDR2 from the germline V gene are LGHNA and YSLEER. V lost 4 bases and J lost 2; bases outside the gene matches: 17. The CDR3 sequence is 18 residues long.

The chain is built from TRBV6-1 and TRBJ2-7; D may be TRBD1 (6 bases). The germline gives CDR1 MNHNS, CDR2 SASEGT. V was shortened by 5 bases and J by 2 bases, with 13 bases between the two germline ends. This CDR3 region has 14 residues. CDR3 nucleotide sequence: TGTGCCAGCAGTTACAGGGCTATCACCTACGAGCAGTACTTC. This translates into CASSYRAITYEQYF.

This clonotype was recorded at least ten times. The chain uses TRBV3-1 and TRBJ1-1; no definite D call. Germline V gives CDR1 LGHDT, CDR2 YNNKEL (reference sequence). The CDR3 length is 13 residues. Between the trimmed V and J ends, which lost 1 base and 5 bases, there was a span of 8 bases. CDR3 coding DNA: TGTGCCAGCAGCCAAGTGGGGAGTACTGAAGCTTTCTTT. This sequence encodes CASSQVGSTEAFF.

Turning to this clonotype: A read error may explain this, as a much larger clone is one base away. The V call is TRBV28, the J call TRBJ2-1; 12 nucleotides line up with TRBD2. In germline, CDR1 is MDHEN, CDR2 SYDVKM. Trimming took 8 bases from V and 4 from J; bases not matched to a gene: 15. The CDR3 has 18 amino acids. The CDR3, as DNA: TGTGCCAGCCCCCGACCTACGACTAGCGGGAGAGGGTACAATGAGCAGTTCTTC. Protein sequence: CASPRPTTSGRGYNEQFF.

The rearrangement links TRBV11-3 to TRBJ2-5; D possibly corresponds to TRBD2 (6 bases). In germline, CDR1 is SGHNT, CDR2 YENEEA. Trimming removed 4 bases from V and 0 bases from J, with 15 bases in between. The length of the CDR3 is 16 residues. Here the CDR3 reads CASSSTRGTDQETQYF. In nucleotides, the CDR3 is TGTGCCAGCAGCTCAACTCGGGGGACCGACCAAGAGACCCAGTACTTC.

This clonotype was detected many times. The rearrangement uses TRBV29-1 and TRBJ1-1; D remains unclear. The germline CDR1 and CDR2 sequences are SQVTM and ANQGSEA. This CDR3 is 14 amino acids long. V was clipped by 5 bases and J by 1 base, with 14 bases between them. CDR3 nucleotides: TGCAGCGTTAAGTTCTTCGGAGGGAACACTGAAGCTTTCTTT. This gives the protein CSVKFFGGNTEAFF. Supplemented by reference TRBV29-1 and TRBJ1-1, the full variable domain reads SAVISQKPSRDICQRGTSLTIQCQVDSQVTMMFWYRQQPGQSLTLIATANQGSEATYESGFVIDKFPISRPNLTFSTLTVSNMSPEDSSIYLCSVKFFGGNTEAFFGQGTRLTVV.

This clonotype was counted many times. The J gene is TRBJ2-7, the V gene TRBV20-1, with 7 nucleotides matching TRBD1. This CDR3 comprises 14 residues. V gave up 5 bases and J gave up 2 bases; unmatched junction bases: 9. Germline-derived CDR1 and CDR2 are DFQATT and SNEGSKA (reference sequence). DNA of the CDR3: TGCAGTGCTGCGACAGGGACAGTAACCTACGAGCAGTACTTC. Translation gives CSAATGTVTYEQYF.

This clonotype appeared many times. The chain has TRBV2 and TRBJ1-5; the D gene is possibly TRBD1 (5 bases). CDR3 length: 15 residues. V gave up 7 bases and J gave up 3 bases, with 16 bases separating them. Germline V gene data show CDR1 as SNHLY and CDR2 as FYNNEI. The CDR3 is CASKRETVTNQPQHF. CDR3 sequence (DNA): TGTGCCAGCAAAAGGGAGACAGTCACCAATCAGCCCCAGCATTTT.

Details on this clonotype: A read error may account for a junction end that differs from germline. The rearrangement links TRBV29-1 to TRBJ2-7, with D maybe TRBD1 (6 bases). The CDR3 has 13 residues. From germline, CDR1 is SQVTM and CDR2 ANQGSEA. CDR3 protein: CSVLSGTQYGQYF. The CDR3 region has the DNA TGCAGCGTTTTATCCGGGACACAATACGGGCAGTACTTC.

This clonotype has ten or more counts. This chain links TRBV19 with TRBJ1-5; D call uncertain. The CDR3 covers 15 residues. The V and J ends lost 4 bases and 6 bases respectively, with 16 bases between them. Germline V gene lookup returns CDR1 LNHDA and CDR2 SQIVND (reference sequence). For the CDR3, the DNA is TGTGCCAGTAGTAGTCCAGAAATCGGCGGTCAGCCCCAGCATTTT. Protein sequence: CASSSPEIGGQPQHF. Drawing the rest from reference TRBV19 and TRBJ1-5, the complete variable domain is DGGITQSPKYLFRKEGQNVTLSCEQNLNHDAMYWYRQDPGQGLRLIYYSQIVNDFQKGDIAEGYSVSREKKESFPLTVTSAQKNPTAFYLCASSSPEIGGQPQHFGDGTRLSIL.

Regarding this clonotype: A much larger clonotype is one base distant, so this may be a read error. This rearrangement joins TRBV12-3 or TRBV12-4 to TRBJ1-3, with D unresolved. The CDR3 has 13 residues. The CDR3 bases are TGTGCCAGCAGTTTAGGGTACGGAAGCACCATATATTTT. This gives the protein CASSLGYGSTIYF.

This chain joins TRBV12-3 or TRBV12-4 and TRBJ2-7; 7 nucleotides match TRBD2. There are 13 residues in the CDR3. V was clipped by 5 bases and J by 6 bases; unmatched bases: 7. CDR3 DNA: TGTGCCAGCAGTCCTCCGGGGGGTTTCGAGCAGTACTTC. This sequence encodes CASSPPGGFEQYF.

The sample holds many counts of this clonotype. The chain links TRBV5-1 to TRBJ2-3, with TRBD2 as a possible D gene (5 bases). CDR3 length equals 14 residues. V lost 2 bases and J 1 base, leaving 8 bases between the germline ends. CDR1 and CDR2 from the germline V gene are SGHRS and YFSETQ. The CDR3 DNA reads as TGCGCCAGCAGCTTTGAGGGCCGCACAGATACGCAGTATTTT. It encodes CASSFEGRTDTQYF.

This clonotype was seen repeatedly, ten times or more. J is TRBJ2-7 and V is TRBV7-2; D is perhaps TRBD1 (6 bases). V lost 1 base, J lost 6 bases, and 13 bases lay in between. Germline-derived CDR1 and CDR2 are SGHTA and FQGNSA. The CDR3 spans 14 residues. The CDR3 DNA reads as TGTGCCAGCAGCTTAGGGGGTACAGGGTTCGAGCAGTACTTC. This codes for CASSLGGTGFEQYF.

This clonotype appeared many times. The chain is built from TRBV5-6 and TRBJ2-1; D is undetermined. Germline CDR1 and CDR2: SGHDT and YYEEEE. This CDR3 has 13 amino acids. The V gene lost 0 bases and the J gene lost 6 bases, with 7 bases spanning the gap. The chain's CDR3 is CASSLDRFNEQFF. Here the CDR3 DNA reads TGTGCCAGCAGCTTGGACAGATTCAATGAGCAGTTCTTC.

This clonotype has a count of ten or more. This chain links TRBV6-4 with TRBJ1-6, with D uncertain. V lost 4 bases and J 6 bases, leaving 19 bases between the germline ends. The CDR3 has 17 residues. CDR1 MRHNA and CDR2 SNTAGT come from the germline V gene. For the CDR3, the DNA is TGTGCCAGCAGTGCCGTGAGACGGACTAAGGGTAATTCACCCCTCCACTTT. Protein product: CASSAVRRTKGNSPLHF.

The chain has TRBV6-2 or TRBV6-3 and TRBJ2-2, with TRBD1 matching over 7 bases. The V and J ends lost 7 bases and 0 bases, in that order; junction bases with no gene match: 14. Germline loops: CDR1 MNHEY, CDR2 SVGEGT. The CDR3 spans 18 residues. CDR3 in DNA: TGTGCCAGCACCCAACCCCGACAGGGTCACTCGAACACCGGGGAGCTGTTTTTT. Translating gives CASTQPRQGHSNTGELFF.

The rearrangement uses TRBV9 and TRBJ1-1; 7 bases line up with TRBD1. The CDR3 totals 15 residues. The germline V gene has CDR1 SGDLS and CDR2 YYNGEE. The trim removed 2 bases at V and 5 bases at J, leaving 9 bases unmatched. CDR3 nucleotides: TGTGCCAGCAGCGTCTCACCGGGACAGTGGACTGAAGCTTTCTTT. Residues: CASSVSPGQWTEAFF.

This clonotype was seen more than once but under ten times. The chain employs TRBV7-9 and TRBJ2-5; D remains unclear. The V gene's germline CDR1 is SEHNR and CDR2 FQNEAQ (reference sequence). The germline V and J ends were trimmed by 5 bases and 4 bases, with 8 bases remaining between them. The CDR3 has 12 amino acids. CDR3 in amino acids: CASSPRRETQYF. As DNA, the CDR3 is TGTGCCAGCAGCCCTCGGAGAGAGACCCAGTACTTC.

This clonotype came up once. The genes are TRBV5-1 and TRBJ2-3; 13 bases fit TRBD2. The CDR3 is 16 residues long. V shed 3 bases and J 7 bases; nucleotides not matched to a gene: 8. Germline V gene lookup returns CDR1 SGHRS and CDR2 YFSETQ. The CDR3 loop is CASSSLTSGGAHTQYF. Here the CDR3 DNA reads TGCGCCAGCAGCTCACTCACTAGCGGGGGGGCCCATACGCAGTATTTT.

This clonotype appeared a few times. The genes are TRBV7-2 and TRBJ1-4; D uncertain. Trimming stripped 1 base from V and 7 bases from J, with 10 bases between. Per germline, CDR1 SGHTA and CDR2 FQGNSA. This CDR3 comprises 14 residues. The CDR3 sequence: CASSLDIGSEKLFF. The CDR3 region has the DNA TGTGCCAGCAGCTTAGACATAGGCAGTGAAAAACTGTTTTTT.

The table lists this clonotype with many counts. The genes are TRBV28 and TRBJ2-7, with 9 bases identical to TRBD2. V was clipped by 4 bases and J by 3 bases; unmatched bases: 7. The V gene's germline CDR1 is MDHEN and CDR2 SYDVKM. This CDR3 contains 15 residues. CDR3 DNA sequence: TGTGCCAGCAGTTCTCCCGCGGGGGGGAGCTACGAGCAGTACTTC. Encoded protein: CASSSPAGGSYEQYF.

This clonotype was counted ten times or more. For the CDR3, the DNA is TGTGCCAGCAGCGTAGACAGGTCGGCAAGGAATGAGCAGTTCTTC. Amino acids: CASSVDRSARNEQFF. V usage is TRBV9 and J usage is TRBJ2-1; D possibly corresponds to TRBD1 (5 bases). The V gene's germline CDR1 is SGDLS and CDR2 YYNGEE. This CDR3 comprises 15 residues. Trimming took 0 bases from V and 7 from J, leaving 14 bases between them.

This clonotype was picked up many times. This chain connects TRBV3-1 to TRBJ2-1, with D perhaps TRBD1 or TRBD2 (6 bases each). This CDR3 is 14 amino acids long. CDR1 is LGHDT and CDR2 is YNNKEL in the germline V gene (reference sequence). Trimming shortened V by 4 bases and J by 14 bases, and 21 bases separated the two germline ends. CDR3 nucleotide sequence: TGTGCCAGCAGCCCCCCGGGGGCGACTAGGTCGAAGTTCTTC. Translating it yields CASSPPGATRSKFF.

This clonotype was observed at least ten times. The CDR3 region has the DNA TGTGCCAGCAGCCCCCTAGCGGGAGGAGATGAGCAGTTCTTC. This sequence encodes CASSPLAGGDEQFF. The chain is built from TRBV7-3 and TRBJ2-1; 11 positions agree with TRBD2. Germline CDR1 and CDR2: SGHTA and FQGTGA. The V gene end was trimmed by 5 bases and the J gene end by 8 bases; junction bases not matched to a gene: 5. This CDR3 is 14 amino acids long.